The T cell receptor (beta chain) described here comes from a study of cytomegalovirus exposure and HLA in healthy donors. Findings and limits, study-wide: A link between a missense DCLRE1C variant and TCR beta V- and J-gene trimming emerged from a later analysis. Listed as cytomegalovirus-associated were 164 TCR beta chains.

This clone was seen only a few times. Its matching antigen is unknown. PCR was performed using 60 Vbeta and 13 Jbeta primers. Original processing notes: Per a later analysis, the number of unique TCR beta chains was roughly 83 million, of which roughly 11 million were shared. TCRdb's copy holds only in-frame clones and misses some; the assay was immunoSEQ multiplex PCR. V, J and clone size are taken as reported in that table, and D and trimming were inferred from the DNA itself. The sample consists of over 85,000 clones, around 82% of them appearing once. With V trimmed by 1 base and J by 3 bases, 2 bases remained unmatched. The V gene's germline CDR1 is SGHAT and CDR2 FQNNGV. The CDR3 covers 14 residues.

The V and J genes are TRBV11-2 and TRBJ2-5; 7 bases are shared with TRBD1. The sample was PBMCs. The TCR originated in a man aged 35 to 55 in good health and CMV-seropositive. CDR3 sequence: CASSLGQGEETQYF. CDR3 DNA sequence: TGTGCCAGCAGCTTAGGGCAGGGGGAAGAGACCCAGTACTTC. The full variable domain, in which reference TRBV11-2 and TRBJ2-5 provide the parts outside the CDR3, is EAGVAQSPRYKIIEKRQSVAFWCNPISGHATLYWYQQILGQGPKLLIQFQNNGVVDDSQLPKDRFSAERLKGVDSTLKIQPAKLEDSAVYLCASSLGQGEETQYFGPGTRLLVL.